The 21 T cell receptor beta chains listed next were all sequenced from one sample in a study of T cell clusters in autoimmune cytopenias. TRB amplification used 250 ng of peripheral blood genomic DNA. One tube held mixed TRB-A and TRB-B primer pools for touch-down PCR. One entry per CDR3 protein, without DNA, is what TCRdb gives after re-calling the multiplex PCR reads. In all, the sample yields some 8,400 distinct CDR3 sequences. Sequencing used peripheral blood. The receptors originated from a human donor with an autoimmune cytopenia or autoimmune hepatitis (not recorded which).

This chain joins TRBV5-1 and TRBJ1-6; with no DNA, the TCRdb D assignment of TRBD1 cannot be verified. CDR1 is SGHRS and CDR2 is YFSETQ in the germline V gene. This CDR3 is 16 amino acids long. CDR3 residues: CASSLEQGAYNSPLHF.

The rearrangement joins TRBV5-1 to TRBJ2-7. The CDR3 sequence is 13 residues long. Germline CDR1 is SGHRS and CDR2 is YFSETQ. The chain's CDR3 is CASSSGMSYEQYF.

This rearrangement joins TRBV20-1 to TRBJ2-7; TCRdb's D call of TRBD1 is untestable without DNA. The CDR3 is 14 residues long. CDR1 and CDR2 from the germline V gene are DFQATT and SNEGSKA (reference sequence). The CDR3 sequence: CSARGTGGVHEQYF.

The chain has TRBV30 and TRBJ1-2; as DNA is missing, the TRBD1 call by TCRdb cannot be tested. This CDR3 comprises 12 residues. Germline V gene sequence: CDR1 GTSNPN, CDR2 SVGIG (reference sequence). The CDR3 loop reads CAWKISGYSYTF.

The CDR3 sequence is CASSAQGYSTNQPQHF. V usage is TRBV6-6 and J usage is TRBJ1-5; checking the TCRdb D call of TRBD1 is not possible without DNA. Germline assignment: CDR1 MNHNY and CDR2 SVGAGI (reference sequence). CDR3 length: 16 amino acids.

The V call is TRBV20-1, the J call TRBJ1-1; as DNA is missing, the TRBD1 call by TCRdb cannot be tested. CDR3 size: 12 residues. CDR1 and CDR2 (germline): DFQATT, SNEGSKA (reference sequence). The CDR3: CSAAPEWSEAFF.

This clonotype is called medium-sized based on its frequency. This chain joins TRBV11-2 and TRBJ2-1; the TRBD2 assignment by TCRdb is unverifiable without DNA. This CDR3 region has 15 residues. Germline V lookup: CDR1 SGHAT, CDR2 FQNNGV. The CDR3 reads CASSLRTSSYNEQFF.

This chain uses TRBV12-3 or TRBV12-4 with TRBJ2-2; there is no DNA to check the TCRdb D call of TRBD1. The CDR3 contains 14 residues. The CDR3 spells CASSPRGNTGELFF.

This clonotype is identified as medium-sized from frequency. The chain has TRBV7-2 and TRBJ2-7; the D call of TRBD1 rests on TCRdb alone, since no DNA is present to check it. There are 14 residues in the CDR3. Germline CDR1 is SGHTA and CDR2 is FQGNSA. The CDR3 loop is CASSLAGGSYEQYF.

The J gene is TRBJ2-3, the V gene TRBV5-1; TCRdb selects TRBD1, and the lack of DNA leaves this call unchecked. Germline lookup yields CDR1 SGHRS and CDR2 YFSETQ. The CDR3 length is 16 residues. This chain's CDR3 is CASSLGDRRSTDTQYF. Full variable domain (rest looked up from reference TRBV5-1 and TRBJ2-3): KAGVTQTPRYLIKTRGQQVTLSCSPISGHRSVSWYQQTPGQGLQFLFEYFSETQRNKGNFPGRFSGRQFSNSRSEMNVSTLELGDSALYLCASSLGDRRSTDTQYFGPGTRLTVL.

The chain has TRBV7-9 and TRBJ1-1; no DNA is available, so the TRBD1 call from TCRdb remains unchecked. The CDR3 has 18 amino acids. In germline, CDR1 is SEHNR, CDR2 FQNEAQ (reference sequence). The CDR3: CASSQSKFKTGSNTEAFF.

J is TRBJ1-4 and V is TRBV30; TCRdb gives TRBD1 as the D gene, but with no DNA this cannot be confirmed. Looked up from germline, CDR1 is GTSNPN and CDR2 is SVGIG (reference sequence). The CDR3 runs to 14 residues. This CDR3 is CAWSLQGAGEKLFF.

This chain uses TRBV9 with TRBJ2-6; the TCRdb D gene call, TRBD2, has no DNA to confirm it. Germline V lookup: CDR1 SGDLS, CDR2 YYNGEE. This CDR3 is built from 19 residues. The CDR3: CASSASIQGRPPGANVLTF. The full variable domain, in which reference TRBV9 and TRBJ2-6 provide the parts outside the CDR3, is DSGVTQTPKHLITATGQRVTLRCSPRSGDLSVYWYQQSLDQGLQFLIQYYNGEERAKGNILERFSAQQFPDLHSELNLSSLELGDSALYFCASSASIQGRPPGANVLTFGAGSRLTVL.

The J gene is TRBJ1-1, the V gene TRBV5-6. The CDR3 runs to 12 residues. CDR1 and CDR2 from the germline V gene are SGHDT and YYEEEE. The CDR3 is CASSLSVTEAFF.

The rearrangement joins TRBV18 to TRBJ1-5. This CDR3 region has 14 residues. Germline CDR1 reads KGHSH; CDR2 reads LQKENI. CDR3 protein: CASSHRDSNQPQHF.

In terms of frequency, this clonotype is medium-sized. This sequence joins TRBV20-1 and TRBJ2-3. This CDR3 comprises 14 residues. Germline CDR1 is DFQATT and CDR2 is SNEGSKA (reference sequence). CDR3 sequence reads: CSASFPESTDTQYF.

The chain employs TRBV10-3 and TRBJ1-1; TCRdb names TRBD1, which stays unverified in the absence of DNA. The germline V gene encodes CDR1 ENHRY and CDR2 SYGVKD. There are 14 residues in the CDR3. The CDR3 loop reads CAISESRGGAEAFF.

This clonotype shows up as medium-sized by frequency. The V call is TRBV6-6, the J call TRBJ2-7; the TCRdb call, TRBD1, lacks DNA for checking. CDR1 is MNHNY, CDR2 SVGAGI, per germline (reference sequence). This CDR3 has 13 amino acids. CDR3 protein: CASSRQGDYEQYF.

This clonotype is classed as medium-sized by frequency. The chain is built from TRBV6-5 and TRBJ2-7; TCRdb's D call, TRBD1, is unchecked because there is no DNA. Germline assignment: CDR1 MNHEY and CDR2 SVGAGI. This CDR3 spans 14 amino acids. CDR3 region: CASSPGTGPYEQYF.

This chain joins TRBV7-2 and TRBJ1-5; TCRdb's D call of TRBD1 is untestable without DNA. Germline assignment: CDR1 SGHTA and CDR2 FQGNSA. There are 15 residues in the CDR3. The CDR3 loop reads CASRLGGGGNQPQHF.

The rearrangement links TRBV12-3 or TRBV12-4 to TRBJ1-5; TCRdb outputs TRBD1, but without DNA this stays unchecked. This CDR3 is built from 18 residues. CDR3 residues: CASSLWFARGSSDQPQHF.